A single sample is the source of the 10 T cell receptor beta chains below, sequenced in a study of Graves' ophthalmopathy and Graves' hyperthyroidism. Amplification from RNA transcripts yielded the TCR beta CDR3 regions. RT-PCR in the first round used HTBI primers; a second-round multiplex PCR followed. TCRdb fed the multiplex PCR reads into MiXCR, producing one record per CDR3 protein. The table shows over a million distinct CDR3 sequences, with 35% to 40% occurring only once. The sequencing sample was made of peripheral blood or thyroid tissue (not recorded which). The receptors here all came from an adult man with Graves' hyperthyroidism.

Many counts were recorded for this clonotype. The chain has TRBV24-1 and TRBJ2-5; no clear D. The CDR3 totals 15 residues. The germline CDR1 and CDR2 sequences are KGHDR and SFDVKD. V lost 5 bases and J lost 4, with 16 bases in between. The CDR3 region has the DNA TGTGCCACCAGTGCCCCAGTGTCCCACCGAGAGACCCAGTACTTC. Protein: CATSAPVSHRETQYF.

This clonotype was seen a handful of times. The V and J genes are TRBV4-1 and TRBJ1-4, with D maybe TRBD1 (5 bases). The V end lost 0 bases, the J end lost 6 bases, and 14 bases lay between the germline ends. This CDR3 is 16 amino acids long. Germline-derived CDR1 and CDR2 are MGHRA and YSYEKL. CDR3 nucleotide sequence: TGCGCCAGCAGCCAAGATTGGGACGCCAGGGATGAAAAACTGTTTTTT. Encoded protein: CASSQDWDARDEKLFF.

Concerning this clonotype: A single base separates this from a much larger clone, so it may be a read error. CDR3 region: CAISLVWGNTGELFF. As DNA, the CDR3 is TGTGCCATCAGCTTAGTCTGGGGGAACACCGGGGAGCTGTTTTTT. The V gene is TRBV7-2, the J gene TRBJ2-2; unclear D gene. The CDR3 has 15 residues. CDR1 SGHTA and CDR2 FQGNSA come from the germline V gene.

As regards this clonotype: Being one base from a much bigger clone, this may be a read error. The V call is TRBV7-8, the J call TRBJ2-7; D might be TRBD2 (6 bases). The CDR3 has 14 residues. Germline-derived CDR1 and CDR2 are SGHVS and FQNEAQ. The V end lost 5 bases, the J end lost 6 bases, and 17 bases lay between the germline ends. Here the CDR3 DNA reads TGTGCCAGCAGCCCATGGAGGGATGGGGTCGAGCAGTACTTC. This encodes CASSPWRDGVEQYF.

This clonotype has more than one count but fewer than ten. The chain uses TRBV20-1 and TRBJ2-7, with 15 bases identical to TRBD2. V gave up 2 bases and J gave up 12 bases; unmatched junction bases: 14. The germline V gene has CDR1 DFQATT and CDR2 SNEGSKA (reference sequence). This CDR3 comprises 16 residues. CDR3 protein: CSARQSRTSGRVGPYF. The CDR3 DNA follows: TGCAGTGCTAGACAAAGTCGGACTAGCGGGAGGGTCGGTCCGTACTTC.

The chain recombines TRBV7-3 with TRBJ1-1; D gene unclear. Trimming left V 4 bases short and J 7 bases short, with 13 bases between. The CDR3 consists of 13 residues. Germline V gives CDR1 SGHTA, CDR2 FQGTGA. CDR3 sequence: CASSSNQDGEAFF. CDR3 nucleotides: TGTGCCAGCAGCTCCAACCAGGACGGTGAAGCTTTCTTT.

Many counts were recorded for this clonotype. V and J are TRBV7-9 and TRBJ2-7; a weak D match, TRBD2 (6 bases). The germline V gene has CDR1 SEHNR and CDR2 FQNEAQ (reference sequence). The length of the CDR3 is 14 residues. The V gene lost 5 bases and the J gene lost 2 bases, with 13 bases spanning the gap. The CDR3: CASSPEGLTYEQYF. Here the CDR3 DNA reads TGTGCCAGCAGCCCTGAGGGACTGACCTACGAGCAGTACTTC. The full variable domain, in which reference TRBV7-9 and TRBJ2-7 provide the parts outside the CDR3, is DTGVSQNPRHKITKRGQNVTFRCDPISEHNRLYWYRQTLGQGPEFLTYFQNEAQLEKSRLLSDRFSAERPKGSFSTLEIQRTEQGDSAMYLCASSPEGLTYEQYFGPGTRLTVT.

As DNA, the CDR3 is TGCAGCCCACAGTACCTGAACACTGAAGCTTTCTTT. Protein: CSPQYLNTEAFF. The rearrangement links TRBV29-1 to TRBJ1-1; no definite D call. This CDR3 contains 12 residues. Germline values: CDR1 SQVTM, CDR2 ANQGSEA. The V gene lost 8 bases and the J gene lost 0 bases, with 10 bases spanning the gap.

This clonotype has more than one count but fewer than ten. The rearrangement links TRBV5-1 to TRBJ2-2, with 9 bases fitting TRBD2. The CDR3 consists of 19 residues. The V segment lost 4 bases and the J segment 2 bases; nucleotides outside the gene matches: 15. The V gene's germline CDR1 is SGHRS and CDR2 YFSETQ. CDR3 in DNA: TGCGCCAGCAGCCCACCTGGTCCGCGGGAGGGGGCCAACACCGGGGAGCTGTTTTTT. This encodes CASSPPGPREGANTGELFF.

In this sample, this clonotype turned up a few times. The chain joins TRBV20-1 to TRBJ2-7; 8 nucleotides line up with TRBD1. In germline, CDR1 is DFQATT, CDR2 SNEGSKA (reference sequence). The CDR3 is 15 residues long. Germline trimming cut 4 bases from V and 4 bases from J; bases unmatched to any gene: 12. The CDR3 DNA is TGCAGTGCTAACGTTGCAGGGGGCGTCTTTTACGAGCAGTACTTC. Its translation: CSANVAGGVFYEQYF.